Below are 21 T cell receptor beta chains sequenced from a single sample in a study of blood T cell repertoires in COVID-19 (dated by TCRdb to about 2020). The library was built by means of the immunoSEQ multiplex PCR assay. TCRdb limited this immuneACCESS table to in-frame rearrangements with V and J called. A share of clones is missing; checked studies link under half to unresolved V genes, and the rest is unexplained. This sample has about 280,000 clones in its table, and around 85% of those were observed once. The ten largest clones capture 2% to 3% of the sample. Sequenced: PBMCs or T cells enriched from blood (not recorded which). Receptors originate from a woman aged 50 to 65 who had recovered from COVID-19.

The gene calls are TRBV6-5 and TRBJ1-1; D is unresolved. CDR3 length equals 14 residues. Germline CDR1 reads MNHEY; CDR2 reads SVGAGI. V was clipped by 0 bases and J by 0 bases, with 5 bases between them. The CDR3, as DNA: TGTGCCAGCAGTTACTCGGCCATGAACACTGAAGCTTTCTTT. Translated, it gives CASSYSAMNTEAFF.

This chain uses TRBV30 with TRBJ1-5; 8 positions agree with TRBD1. The CDR3 sequence is 15 residues long. V trimming: 2 bases; J trimming: 2 bases; junction bases outside the gene matches: 5. Per germline, CDR1 GTSNPN and CDR2 SVGIG (reference sequence). The chain's CDR3 is CAWSRTGSGNQPQHF. Written as DNA, the CDR3 is TGTGCCTGGAGTCGGACAGGGTCAGGCAATCAGCCCCAGCATTTT. Supplemented by reference TRBV30 and TRBJ1-5, the full variable domain reads SQTIHQWPATLVQPVGSPLSLECTVEGTSNPNLYWYRQAAGRGLQLLFYSVGIGQISSEVPQNLSASRPQDRQFILSSKKLLLSDSGFYLCAWSRTGSGNQPQHFGDGTRLSIL.

CDR3 amino acids: CASSISGSGEQFF. CDR3 DNA sequence: TGTGCCAGTAGTATTAGCGGGAGTGGGGAGCAGTTCTTC. The chain links TRBV19 to TRBJ2-1; 9 bases line up with TRBD2. Germline V gene data show CDR1 as LNHDA and CDR2 as SQIVND (reference sequence). The CDR3 loop spans 13 amino acids. The trim removed 3 bases at V and 10 bases at J, leaving 4 bases unmatched.

The chain links TRBV28 to TRBJ1-2; the D is unclear. The ends were cut back, 0 bases at V and 10 bases at J, with 18 bases in the middle. CDR3 size: 15 residues. In germline, CDR1 is MDHEN, CDR2 SYDVKM. The CDR3 coding sequence is TGTGCCAGCAGTTTATGGGCAGGAGGCCTGGGTGACTACACCTTC. Translating it yields CASSLWAGGLGDYTF.

V is TRBV28 and J is TRBJ1-2; D not resolved. Germline values: CDR1 MDHEN, CDR2 SYDVKM. The CDR3 is made up of 12 amino acids. V was pared by 0 bases and J by 4 bases, with 3 bases between. CDR3 sequence (DNA): TGTGCCAGCAGTTTATGGGCCTATGGCTACACCTTC. Translation gives CASSLWAYGYTF.

This clone has a count of ten or more. This chain connects TRBV5-4 to TRBJ1-1; TRBD1 might be the D (5 bases). This CDR3 spans 12 amino acids. Germline V gives CDR1 SGHNT, CDR2 YYREEE (reference sequence). V was shortened by 10 bases and J by 4 bases, with 14 bases between the two germline ends. CDR3 coding DNA: TGTGCCTGCCACCGGGGGACCACTGAAGCTTTCTTT. It encodes CACHRGTTEAFF.

This clone was counted a single time. The rearrangement joins TRBV30 to TRBJ1-2; 12 positions agree with TRBD1. The ends lost 0 bases at V and 1 base at J; junction bases unmatched: 9. The CDR3 runs 18 residues. Germline CDR1 reads GTSNPN; CDR2 reads SVGIG (reference sequence). CDR3 region: CAWSVQYGTGGFNYGYTF. The CDR3 DNA reads TGTGCCTGGAGTGTACAATATGGGACAGGGGGCTTTAACTATGGCTACACCTTC.

The chain employs TRBV19 and TRBJ1-4, with 7 bases aligning to TRBD1. This CDR3 is built from 15 residues. Germline V gene lookup returns CDR1 LNHDA and CDR2 SQIVND (reference sequence). The V and J ends lost 5 bases and 1 base, in that order; junction bases with no gene match: 4. The CDR3 DNA sequence: TGTGCCAGTAGTTGGGCAGGGGGAACTAATGAAAAACTGTTTTTT. Residues: CASSWAGGTNEKLFF.

This clone was seen only a few times. This chain uses TRBV5-1 with TRBJ1-6; D unresolved. Germline CDR1 is SGHRS and CDR2 is YFSETQ. The CDR3 covers 14 residues. V shed 7 bases and J shed 6 bases, with 14 bases lying between them. CDR3 in amino acids: CASHSEGFNSPLHF. CDR3 nucleotide sequence: TGCGCCAGCCACTCCGAGGGTTTTAATTCACCCCTCCACTTT.

This chain connects TRBV28 to TRBJ2-7; TRBD1 matches 9 bases. Germline V gene sequence: CDR1 MDHEN, CDR2 SYDVKM. The CDR3 loop spans 13 amino acids. V was pared by 10 bases and J by 3 bases, with 7 bases of the junction left unmatched. The CDR3 spells CATSGTGSYEQYF. The CDR3 bases are TGTGCCACCTCCGGGACAGGGAGCTACGAGCAGTACTTC.

This chain links TRBV29-1 with TRBJ2-5, with a weak D call TRBD2 (5 bases). The CDR3 totals 13 residues. V gave up 7 bases and J gave up 5 bases, with 17 bases separating them. CDR1 is SQVTM and CDR2 is ANQGSEA in the germline V gene. The CDR3 reads CSAGSGSEETQYF. CDR3 coding DNA: TGCAGCGCTGGATCGGGGAGTGAGGAGACCCAGTACTTC.

The chain combines TRBV18 with TRBJ2-3, with 7 bases lining up with TRBD2. This CDR3 is built from 16 residues. CDR1 and CDR2 (germline): KGHSH, LQKENI. With V trimmed by 2 bases and J by 2 bases, 7 bases remained unmatched. The CDR3 reads CASSPYLADDTDTQYF. CDR3 coding DNA: TGTGCCAGCTCACCATACCTAGCGGATGACACAGATACGCAGTATTTT.

The CDR3 is CASSLGVLDTQYF. The CDR3 DNA is TGTGCCAGCAGCTTAGGTGTTCTGGATACGCAGTATTTT. The chain recombines TRBV11-3 with TRBJ2-3; D gene unclear. The CDR3 has 13 residues. CDR1 and CDR2 (germline): SGHNT, YENEEA. The V gene lost 1 base and the J gene lost 6 bases, with 8 bases spanning the gap.

This clone has only one observation. The CDR3 DNA reads as TGTGCCAGCAGTGCTCACGTAGCGAACACCGGGGAGCTGTTTTTT. Translation: CASSAHVANTGELFF. The chain has TRBV2 and TRBJ2-2; D is unclear. Germline V CDR1 and CDR2: SNHLY, FYNNEI. The CDR3 extends over 15 amino acids. Trimming took off 4 bases at V and 0 bases at J, with 9 bases between the two ends.

CDR3 nucleotides: TGTGCCAGCAGCATTAGCGGGGGCTCCCTCTACGAGCAGTACTTC. Protein product: CASSISGGSLYEQYF. V usage is TRBV7-2 and J usage is TRBJ2-7; 9 bases align to TRBD2. Germline-derived CDR1 and CDR2 are SGHTA and FQGNSA. V gave up 5 bases and J gave up 3 bases; unmatched junction bases: 8. The CDR3 loop spans 15 amino acids.

V gene TRBV5-1 combines with J gene TRBJ1-1; D is possibly TRBD1 (5 bases). The V gene lost 1 base and the J gene lost 4 bases, with 11 bases spanning the gap. Germline V CDR1 and CDR2: SGHRS, YFSETQ. The CDR3 runs 14 residues. CDR3 sequence: CASSLNPGRTEAFF. CDR3 in DNA: TGCGCCAGCAGCTTGAATCCAGGGCGCACTGAAGCTTTCTTT. Supplemented by reference TRBV5-1 and TRBJ1-1, the full variable domain reads KAGVTQTPRYLIKTRGQQVTLSCSPISGHRSVSWYQQTPGQGLQFLFEYFSETQRNKGNFPGRFSGRQFSNSRSEMNVSTLELGDSALYLCASSLNPGRTEAFFGQGTRLTVV.

The V gene is TRBV19, the J gene TRBJ2-7; TRBD1 matches 9 bases. Trimming at V came to 10 bases and at J to 6 bases, leaving 7 bases not matched to a gene. CDR3 size: 12 residues. Per the germline V gene, CDR1 is LNHDA and CDR2 is SQIVND (reference sequence). Here the CDR3 DNA reads TGTGCCACAGGACAGGGGATGGGCGAGCAGTACTTC. Protein sequence: CATGQGMGEQYF.

This clone was detected only a few times. The chain employs TRBV2 and TRBJ1-2, with D tentatively TRBD1 (6 bases). The germline V and J ends were trimmed by 2 bases and 7 bases, with 8 bases remaining between them. From germline, CDR1 is SNHLY and CDR2 FYNNEI. The CDR3 runs to 12 residues. The CDR3 sequence: CASSEIRGGYTF. The CDR3 bases are TGTGCCAGCAGTGAAATCAGGGGTGGCTACACCTTC. Full variable domain (remainder filled in from reference TRBV2 and TRBJ1-2): EPEVTQTPSHQVTQMGQEVILRCVPISNHLYFYWYRQILGQKVEFLVSFYNNEISEKSEIFDDQFSVERPDGSNFTLKIRSTKLEDSAMYFCASSEIRGGYTFGSGTRLTVV.

The chain has TRBV28 and TRBJ1-1; no clear D. V lost 6 bases to trimming and J lost 4 bases, with 9 bases between them. Germline loops: CDR1 MDHEN, CDR2 SYDVKM. The CDR3 consists of 12 residues. The DNA for the CDR3 is TGTGCCAGCAGCCGAGGACTCACTGAAGCTTTCTTT. Translation gives CASSRGLTEAFF. The whole variable domain, filled in from reference TRBV28 and TRBJ1-1, reads DVKVTQSSRYLVKRTGEKVFLECVQDMDHENMFWYRQDPGLGLRLIYFSYDVKMKEKGDIPEGYSVSREKKERFSLILESASTNQTSMYLCASSRGLTEAFFGQGTRLTVV.

The chain links TRBV7-9 to TRBJ1-2; no reliable D call. The CDR3 covers 14 residues. V dropped 1 base and J dropped 3 bases, with 9 bases sitting between them. Germline CDR1 reads SEHNR; CDR2 reads FQNEAQ (reference sequence). CDR3 in amino acids: CASSLVPRYYGYTF. Written as DNA, the CDR3 is TGTGCCAGCAGCTTAGTCCCCAGATACTATGGCTACACCTTC.

The V gene is TRBV7-8, the J gene TRBJ1-5; D call uncertain. The ends were cut back, 5 bases at V and 3 bases at J, with 11 bases in the middle. Germline CDR1 SGHVS, CDR2 FQNEAQ. The CDR3 totals 14 residues. CDR3 region: CASSGQAVNQPQHF. CDR3 in DNA: TGTGCCAGCAGCGGGCAGGCAGTCAATCAGCCCCAGCATTTT.